This record concerns one T cell receptor beta chain sequence. Its antigen is not identified. The germline gives CDR1 SQVTM, CDR2 ANQGSEA. The CDR3 extends over 13 amino acids. Deletions cut 0 bases from V and 4 bases from J, with 9 bases between. Only in-frame clones appear in the TCRdb table, and some are missing; sequencing was by immunoSEQ multiplex PCR. The table lists roughly 2 million clones, about 95% of them singletons. CD8 cells regarded as naive lacked CD45RO, were positively chosen for CCR7, and omitted terminally differentiated effector memory CD45RA+ cells. This specimen comes from a study of shared clonotypes between healthy human individuals. Turning to the study itself: Samples came from a couple of female and a few male donors aged 18 to 49. Study-wide results and caveats: The study found lower generation probabilities in non-shared clonotypes than in those shared by all four donors.

Sequenced input: naive CD8+ T cells sorted from blood. The chain combines TRBV29-1 with TRBJ1-1; D is unclear. The sequence was collected from a man between 18 and 35 years old in good health. CDR3 coding DNA: TGCAGCGTTGAAGAGTGGGTCGGCACTGAAGCTTTCTTT. Its translation is CSVEEWVGTEAFF.